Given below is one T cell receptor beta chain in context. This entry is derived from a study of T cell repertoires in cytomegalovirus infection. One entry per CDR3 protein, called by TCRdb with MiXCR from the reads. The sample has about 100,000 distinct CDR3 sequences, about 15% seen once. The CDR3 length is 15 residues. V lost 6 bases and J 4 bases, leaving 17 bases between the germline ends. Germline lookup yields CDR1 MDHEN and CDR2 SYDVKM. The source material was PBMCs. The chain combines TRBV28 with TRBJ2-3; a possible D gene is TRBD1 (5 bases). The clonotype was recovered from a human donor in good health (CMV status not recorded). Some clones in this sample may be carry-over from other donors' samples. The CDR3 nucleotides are TGTGCCAGCAGAGAGGAACCAAGGGGTGCAGATACGCAGTATTTT. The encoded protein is CASREEPRGADTQYF.